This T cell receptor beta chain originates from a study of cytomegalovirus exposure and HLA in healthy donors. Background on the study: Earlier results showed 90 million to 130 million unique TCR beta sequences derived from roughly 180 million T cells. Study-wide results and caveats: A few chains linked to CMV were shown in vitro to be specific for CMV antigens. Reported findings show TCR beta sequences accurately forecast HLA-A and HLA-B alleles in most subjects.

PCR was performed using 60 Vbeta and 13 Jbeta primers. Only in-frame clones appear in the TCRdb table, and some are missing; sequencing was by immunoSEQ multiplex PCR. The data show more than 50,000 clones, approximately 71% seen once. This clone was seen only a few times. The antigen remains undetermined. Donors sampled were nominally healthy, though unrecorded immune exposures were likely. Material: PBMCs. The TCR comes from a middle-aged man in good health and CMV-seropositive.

The CDR3 here is CASSYRGQIEQYF. CDR3 bases: TGTGCCAGCAGTTACAGGGGGCAAATCGAGCAGTACTTC. The V and J genes are TRBV6-5 and TRBJ2-7, with TRBD1 matching 7 bases. CDR1 is MNHEY and CDR2 is SVGAGI in the germline V gene. V lost 2 bases to trimming and J lost 6 bases; unmatched junction nucleotides: 4. This CDR3 has 13 amino acids.